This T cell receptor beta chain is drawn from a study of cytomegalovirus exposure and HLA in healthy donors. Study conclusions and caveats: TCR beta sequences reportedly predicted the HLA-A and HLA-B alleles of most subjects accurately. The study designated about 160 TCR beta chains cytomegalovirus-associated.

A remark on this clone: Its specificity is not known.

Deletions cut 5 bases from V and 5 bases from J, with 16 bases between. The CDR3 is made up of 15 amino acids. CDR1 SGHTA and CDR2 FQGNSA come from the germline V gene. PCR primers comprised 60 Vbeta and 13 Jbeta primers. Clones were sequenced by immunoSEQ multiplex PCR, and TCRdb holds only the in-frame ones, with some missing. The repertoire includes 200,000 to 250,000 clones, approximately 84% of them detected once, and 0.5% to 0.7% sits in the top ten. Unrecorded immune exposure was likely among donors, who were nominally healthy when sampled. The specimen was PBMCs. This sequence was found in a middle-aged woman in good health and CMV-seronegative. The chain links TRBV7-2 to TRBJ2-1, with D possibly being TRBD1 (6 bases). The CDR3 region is CASSLTRGPNNEQFF. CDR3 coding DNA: TGTGCCAGCAGCCTAACCAGGGGTCCAAACAATGAGCAGTTCTTC.